This T cell receptor beta chain was sequenced for a study of shared clonotypes between healthy human individuals. Study in general: Per donor, three plates held CD4 naive cells, three held CD4 memory, two held CD8 naive and one held CD8 memory.

The assay was run at deep level. Original methodology: Junction-only immunoSEQ sequences carried no quality scores, so filtering differed. Clones were read by immunoSEQ multiplex PCR, and TCRdb kept only the in-frame ones, dropping some. V and J calls and clone size come straight from that table; D and trimming were deduced from the DNA. The sample includes approximately 320,000 clones, 80% to 90% seen only once; the top ten take 15% to 20%. In CD8 memory, CD45RO+ cells were put together with CCR7-negative CD45RA+ TemRA cells. The CDR3 extends over 13 amino acids. V was pared by 1 base and J by 3 bases, with 6 bases between. Germline CDR1 and CDR2: SGHDN and FVKESK.

The sequence came from a man between 18 and 35 years old in good health. The rearrangement links TRBV14 to TRBJ1-2; D gene ambiguous. The specimen was memory CD8+ T cells sorted from blood. Stated subset: CD45RO+ cells pooled with CCR7-negative TemRA cells. CDR3 in amino acids: CASSQVFHYGYTF. The CDR3 coding sequence is TGTGCCAGCAGCCAAGTGTTCCACTATGGCTACACCTTC. The complete variable domain, with remaining parts taken from reference TRBV14 and TRBJ1-2, reads EAGVTQFPSHSVIEKGQTVTLRCDPISGHDNLYWYRRVMGKEIKFLLHFVKESKQDESGMPNNRFLAERTGGTYSTLKVQPAELEDSGVYFCASSQVFHYGYTFGSGTRLTVV.